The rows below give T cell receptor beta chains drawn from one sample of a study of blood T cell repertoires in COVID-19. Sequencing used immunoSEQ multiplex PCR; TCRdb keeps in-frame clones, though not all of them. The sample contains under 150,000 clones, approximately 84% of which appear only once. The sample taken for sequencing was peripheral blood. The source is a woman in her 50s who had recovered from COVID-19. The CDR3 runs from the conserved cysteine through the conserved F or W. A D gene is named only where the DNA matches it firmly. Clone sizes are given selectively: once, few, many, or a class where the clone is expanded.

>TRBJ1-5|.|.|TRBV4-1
TGCGCCAGCAGCGCCCGGACAGAAAATTATCAGCCCCAGCATTTT
CASSARTENYQPQHF
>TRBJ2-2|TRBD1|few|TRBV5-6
TGTGCCAGCAGCCTACCAGGGCAGGGGGCGACCGGGGAGCTGTTTTTT
CASSLPGQGATGELFF
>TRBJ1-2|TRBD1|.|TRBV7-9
TGTGCCAGCAGCTTGGGGACAGGGCCCTTCGACGGCTACACCTTC
CASSLGTGPFDGYTF
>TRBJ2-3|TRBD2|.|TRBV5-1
TGCGCCAGCAGCTTGGATGGTAGCGGGAATACAGATACGCAGTATTTT
CASSLDGSGNTDTQYF
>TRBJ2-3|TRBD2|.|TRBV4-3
TGCGCCAGCAGCCAATTTAGCGGGAGCACAGATACGCAGTATTTT
CASSQFSGSTDTQYF
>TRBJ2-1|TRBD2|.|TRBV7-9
TGTGCCAGCAGCTTAGGAACTAGCGGATACAATGAGCAGTTCTTC
CASSLGTSGYNEQFF
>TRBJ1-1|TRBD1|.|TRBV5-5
TGTGCCAGCAGCGTGGGACAGGTGAACACTGAAGCTTTCTTT
CASSVGQVNTEAFF
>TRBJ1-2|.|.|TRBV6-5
TGTGCCAGCAGTTACGGGCAGGGGAATGGCTACACCTTC
CASSYGQGNGYTF
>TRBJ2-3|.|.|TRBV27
TGTGCCACCGCCGACAGGTCCGGCACAGATACGCAGTATTTT
CATADRSGTDTQYF
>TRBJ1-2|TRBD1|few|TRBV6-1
TGTGCCAGCAGTGCAAAAACCGGGACAGTTGGCTATGGCTACACCTTC
CASSAKTGTVGYGYTF